This is a list of T cell receptor beta chains from one sample in a study of technical replicates of blood from a few donors. Here immunoSEQ multiplex PCR was the method, and the copy in TCRdb shows in-frame clones only, minus some. The table includes roughly 70,000 clones, about 97% detected once. The sample consisted of T cells isolated from PBMCs. The source is a human donor in good health. The CDR3 runs from the conserved cysteine through the conserved F or W. A D gene is named only where the DNA matches it firmly. Not all rows give a size; the values are once, few, many and, for expanded clones, a class.

>TRBV14|TRBJ2-3|.|.
TGTGCCAGCAGCATTGCAGGTGATACGCAGTATTTT
CASSIAGDTQYF
>TRBV2|TRBJ2-7|TRBD1|.
TGTGCCAGCAGGTCCTCAAGGGACAGCTACGAGCAGTACTTC
CASRSSRDSYEQYF
>TRBV2|TRBJ2-4|.|.
TGTGCCAGCCACGAACCCAGGGCTGGAAACATTCAGTACTTC
CASHEPRAGNIQYF
>TRBV2|TRBJ2-7|TRBD1|.
TGTGCCAGCAGGGTTGGACAGGGGGCTGCGTACGAGCAGTACTTC
CASRVGQGAAYEQYF
>TRBV2|TRBJ1-4|.|.
TGTGCCAGCAGGGCGACAGAAACTAATGAAAAACTGTTTTTT
CASRATETNEKLFF
>TRBV6-5|TRBJ1-5|TRBD1|.
TGTGCCAGCGGGACAGATTCCGTGGGGCCCCAGCATTTT
CASGTDSVGPQHF
>TRBV5-1|TRBJ2-7|.|.
TGCGCCAGCAGCGCCATATCGGGCAGGGCCGTTTACGAGCAGTACTTC
CASSAISGRAVYEQYF
>TRBV19|TRBJ2-7|.|once
TGTGCCAGTAGTATAGCTTGGGGGAGGTCCTACGAGCAGTACTTC
CASSIAWGRSYEQYF
>TRBV10-3|TRBJ2-5|.|.
TGTGCCACCGACTCTGGAGGGTCGGTGGGGGAGACCCAGTACTTC
CATDSGGSVGETQYF
>TRBV21-1|TRBJ2-5|.|.
TGTGCCAGCAGCAAAGCGCTTGTAGGGGCGGAAGACACCCAGTACTTC
CASSKALVGAEDTQYF
>TRBV6-5|TRBJ2-1|TRBD1|.
TGTGCCAGCAGTTACGATAGGACAGGGGGCTACAATGAGCAGTTCTTC
CASSYDRTGGYNEQFF
>TRBV15|TRBJ1-1|.|.
TGTGCCACCAGCAGAGAACTCTGGGAGGGGCAAGGCACTGAAGCTTTCTTT
CATSRELWEGQGTEAFF
>TRBV6-6|TRBJ1-1|.|.
TGTGCCAGCAGTCGTTCAGAGGGGGGAGGGACTGAAGCTTTCTTT
CASSRSEGGGTEAFF
>TRBV5-1|TRBJ2-5|.|.
TGCGCCAGCAGCTGGCAACACAACAACCAAGAGACCCAGTACTTC
CASSWQHNNQETQYF
>TRBV7-6|TRBJ2-1|TRBD2|.
TGTGCCAGCAGCACTCAGCGGGAGCCCCCCTACAATGAGCAGTTCTTC
CASSTQREPPYNEQFF
>TRBV19|TRBJ1-5|TRBD1|.
TGTGCCAGTAGTATCCCTGGGGACAGGGGTTATCAGCCCCAGCATTTT
CASSIPGDRGYQPQHF
>TRBV5-4|TRBJ1-1|.|once
TGTGCCAGCAGTCCCGGGACATTGAACACTGAAGCTTTCTTT
CASSPGTLNTEAFF
>TRBV19|TRBJ1-1|.|.
TGTGCCAGTAGTCCTGGTCCCGCCAGGGAAGCTTTCTTT
CASSPGPAREAFF
>TRBV4-1|TRBJ2-5|TRBD1|.
TGCGCCAGCAGCCTGACAGGGGGCGCGGGAGAAGAGACCCAGTACTTC
CASSLTGGAGEETQYF
>TRBV19|TRBJ1-2|.|.
TGTGCCAGTAGTAGGACACAAACTAACTATGGCTACACCTTC
CASSRTQTNYGYTF
>TRBV30|TRBJ2-3|TRBD2|.
TGTGCCTGGAGTCAAGCGGGAGGGGGCACAGATACGCAGTATTTT
CAWSQAGGGTDTQYF
>TRBV18|TRBJ1-5|TRBD1|.
TGTGCCAGCTCACGGGGACAGGACAGCAATCAGCCCCAGCATTTT
CASSRGQDSNQPQHF
>TRBV2|TRBJ2-1|TRBD2|.
TGTGCCAGCATTCCTGCCCTAGCGGGATCTTACAATGAGCAGTTCTTC
CASIPALAGSYNEQFF
>TRBV2|TRBJ2-7|TRBD1|.
TGTGCCAGCAGTGCCGGGACAGGGGCCTACGAGCAGTACTTC
CASSAGTGAYEQYF
>TRBV30|TRBJ2-1|.|once
TGTGCCTGGAGCTACGGGAGTCGGGATGAGCAGTTCTTC
CAWSYGSRDEQFF
>TRBV7-9|TRBJ2-7|TRBD2|.
TGTGCCAGCAGCTGGGGACTAGGAGACTACGAGCAGTACTTC
CASSWGLGDYEQYF
>TRBV5-6|TRBJ2-7|.|.
TGTGCCAGCAGCTTGGTCGCCCTTAGATACGAGCAGTACTTC
CASSLVALRYEQYF
>TRBV28|TRBJ2-5|.|.
TGTGCCAGCAGGTATTACGGGATCCAAGAGACCCAGTACTTC
CASRYYGIQETQYF
>TRBV19|TRBJ2-7|.|.
TGTGCCAGTAGTATTAAACCCTGGCGGGACGAGCAGTACTTC
CASSIKPWRDEQYF
>TRBV7-8|TRBJ1-5|.|.
TGTGCCAGCAGCTTAGAATACCAGGGGCATCAGCCCCAGCATTTT
CASSLEYQGHQPQHF
>TRBV4-3|TRBJ1-1|.|.
TGCGCCAGCAGCCCTAAAGGGGTAAGCACTGAAGCTTTCTTT
CASSPKGVSTEAFF
>TRBV7-9|TRBJ1-4|.|.
TGTGCCAGCAGCCTCCGGACAGACTACAAAAATGAAAAACTGTTTTTT
CASSLRTDYKNEKLFF
>TRBV6-5|TRBJ1-2|TRBD1|.
TGTGCCAGCAGTTACGCAGGGGGCTATGGCTACACCTTC
CASSYAGGYGYTF
>TRBV30|TRBJ2-1|TRBD1|.
TGTGCCTGGAGTCAGGGGGACGATTCCTACAATGAGCAGTTCTTC
CAWSQGDDSYNEQFF
>TRBV4-3|TRBJ2-1|.|once
TGCGCCAGCAGCCAAGTAGAATCCTCCTACAATGAGCAGTTCTTC
CASSQVESSYNEQFF
>TRBV19|TRBJ1-2|.|once
TGTGCCAGTAGTATGGACAGAAACCTTAACTATGGCTACACCTTC
CASSMDRNLNYGYTF
>TRBV5-1|TRBJ2-7|.|.
TGCGCCAGCAGCTTGCGGCCAGGGTCCGAGCAGTACTTC
CASSLRPGSEQYF
>TRBV10-3|TRBJ2-6|.|.
TGTGCCGCCTTAGGGGAAGGTGGGGCCAACGTCCTGACTTTC
CAALGEGGANVLTF
>TRBV5-1|TRBJ2-2|.|.
TGCGCCAGCAGAGACATGACGAACACCGGGGAGCTGTTTTTT
CASRDMTNTGELFF
>TRBV4-1|TRBJ1-2|.|.
TGCGCCAGCAGCCAAGACAGGCGCTACACCTTC
CASSQDRRYTF
>TRBV13|TRBJ2-1|.|.
TGTGCCAGCAGCTATTTGAGCTCCTACAATGAGCAGTTCTTC
CASSYLSSYNEQFF
>TRBV11-2|TRBJ2-7|.|.
TGTGCCAGCAGCTTCACTACCTCCTACGAGCAGTACTTC
CASSFTTSYEQYF
>TRBV18|TRBJ2-1|.|.
TGTGCCAGCTCACAAGGTCTGAATCTGAGGTACAATGAGCAGTTCTTC
CASSQGLNLRYNEQFF
>TRBV27|TRBJ2-7|.|.
TGTGCCAGCAGTATAGCCGGGTACCAAACCTACGAGCAGTACTTC
CASSIAGYQTYEQYF
>TRBV7-8|TRBJ2-7|TRBD2|.
TGTGCCAGCAGCCCACGGACTAGCGGGAACCCATCCTACGAGCAGTACTTC
CASSPRTSGNPSYEQYF
>TRBV28|TRBJ2-1|TRBD2|.
TGTGCCAGCAGTGAGATAGGACTAGCGGCCTACAATGAGCAGTTCTTC
CASSEIGLAAYNEQFF
>TRBV19|TRBJ2-7|TRBD2|.
TGTGCCAGTAGTATAGGGCCATTCCGACTAGCGGACCTAGGGCAGTACTTC
CASSIGPFRLADLGQYF
>TRBV11-2|TRBJ2-1|TRBD2|.
TGTGCCAGCAGATCTAGCGGGAGTAGGGACAATGAGCAGTTCTTC
CASRSSGSRDNEQFF
>TRBV6-1|TRBJ2-1|.|.
TGTGCCAGCAGCGGGAGTATAAGGAATGAGCAGTTCTTC
CASSGSIRNEQFF
>TRBV5-6|TRBJ1-1|TRBD1|.
TGTGCCAGCAGGGTAGGGGGCGGGACTGAAGCTTTCTTT
CASRVGGGTEAFF
>TRBV28|TRBJ1-2|TRBD1|.
TGTGCCAGCAGTCCCGACAGGGGGTCCAACTATGGCTACACCTTC
CASSPDRGSNYGYTF
>TRBV10-3|TRBJ1-2|.|.
TGTGCCATCAGTGTCCCCGGTGGTGGCTACACCTTC
CAISVPGGGYTF